This T cell receptor (beta chain) was identified in a study of T cell clones after liver transplantation. Whole-study context: TCRbeta sequencing after a pre-transplant mixed lymphocyte reaction identified graft-donor-reactive clones, later tracked in post-transplant blood.

Study-wide results and caveats: Post-transplant time points were not standardized, so conclusions are preliminary. Rather than being deleted, graft donor-reactive T cells may have moved into the graft.

Generated by immunoSEQ multiplex PCR, the TCRdb table keeps only in-frame clones and is missing some. The top ten hold approximately 0.45% of the sample, which has 75,000 to 100,000 clones, about 82% seen once. CDR1 LNHDA and CDR2 SQIVND come from the germline V gene (reference sequence). The CDR3 spans 15 residues. V lost 3 bases, J lost 4 bases, and 13 bases lay in between. On this clone itself: Its specificity is not known.

This clonotype was sampled from a human patient who received a liver transplant. The T cells may come from the graft donor. V and J are TRBV19 and TRBJ1-5; D is unclear. The sample in question was CD4+ T cells from blood, obtained 45 to 47 months after liver transplant. CDR3 in amino acids: CASSIEATGNQPQHF. In DNA, the CDR3 is TGTGCCAGTAGTATCGAGGCCACCGGGAATCAGCCCCAGCATTTT. Filled out from reference TRBV19 and TRBJ1-5, the complete variable domain reads DGGITQSPKYLFRKEGQNVTLSCEQNLNHDAMYWYRQDPGQGLRLIYYSQIVNDFQKGDIAEGYSVSREKKESFPLTVTSAQKNPTAFYLCASSIEATGNQPQHFGDGTRLSIL.